This TCR beta chain was obtained from a study of T cells of healthy individuals. MiXCR was run by TCRdb on the 5' RACE reads, yielding one entry per CDR3 protein. The data hold nearly 100,000 distinct CDR3 sequences, with 15% to 20% observed a single time. The V end lost 11 bases, the J end lost 0 bases, and 10 bases lay between the germline ends. Per the germline V gene, CDR1 is MNHEY and CDR2 is SVGAGI. CDR3 length equals 13 residues. There are a few counts of this clonotype. This receptor was identified in a human donor in good health. This chain joins TRBV6-5 and TRBJ2-2; D gene ambiguous. The CDR3 DNA sequence: TGTGCCGCTCAGTCTCCGAACACCGGGGAGCTGTTTTTT. It translates to CAAQSPNTGELFF.